Reported below is one T cell receptor (beta chain). This clone occurred once. Its antigen specificity is not known. Base qualities are not at hand, and no much larger clone is one base apart. The sample is drawn from a study of cytomegalovirus exposure and HLA in healthy donors (dated by TCRdb to about 2017). Study-wide context: According to a later analysis, one platform produced both the 110 or so validation repertoires and the approximately 600 repertoires of the first cohort. The study aimed to test whether cataloging public T cell receptors could reveal signatures of past pathogen exposure. Besides the first cohort of 550 to 750 subjects, a separate validation cohort made up of 95 to 150 different subjects was used. The study combined high-throughput TCR immunosequencing, statistical association of individual TCRs with disease status, and machine learning to predict cytomegalovirus infection status. Overall results and qualifications from the work: Subsequent analysis determined that TCRs grouped into clusters in the first cohort also showed a tendency toward co-occurrence across the 130 or so validation repertoires, and 94% of cluster scores exceeded 0. The classifier was reported to diagnose cytomegalovirus status with high specificity and sensitivity in both the original cohort and the validation cohort. While some public TCRs were present in many individuals, most TCR sequences turned up only very rarely across donors. The authors suggested that the approach could potentially be generalized to other disease states and immunological phenotypes. A later analysis had no HLA typing for the validation cohort, so co-occurrence there was scored across all 130 or so repertoires. In the study, some 160 TCR beta chains were listed as associated with cytomegalovirus. In vitro tests confirmed that a few of the cytomegalovirus-associated TCR beta chains recognize cytomegalovirus antigens.

Receptors were amplified or captured by the immunoSEQ multiplex PCR assay. Under the source paper's analysis protocol: A statistical classification framework was built for diagnosing cytomegalovirus status from the catalog of TCR beta chain sequences. What TCRdb holds here is the immuneACCESS table cut down to in-frame rearrangements. Part of the clones is not present; checked against another copy, under half of the missing clones reflect an unresolved V gene, and the others are unexplained. For V, J and clone size, that table is used; D and trimming come from the DNA. The sample table contains roughly 60,000 clones; only one count was recorded for around 96% of them. Of the sample, approximately 1% falls within the top ten clones. The cysteine opens and the phenylalanine closes a CDR3 of 11 amino acids. The CDR3 DNA has 33 bases and is translated from base 1. CDR1 and CDR2, looked up from the germline V gene, are SGHDT and YYEEEE. V is cut by 4 bases and J by 12 bases, and the space between the germline ends is 11 bases.

Donors formed part of the validation cohort, which comprised about 130 subjects and was distinct from the first cohort of under 850 subjects. The sequence joins TRBV5-6 to TRBJ2-1; TRBD1 is a weak D gene call, 5 bases matching. Sequenced sample: PBMCs. The sequence derives from a man between 18 and 35 years old in good health and CMV-seronegative. The CDR3 in this case is CASSHRDRQFF. The nucleotide sequence is given as TGTGCCAGCAGCCACCGCGACAGGCAGTTCTTC.